This TCR beta chain is from a study of early T cells in non-severe SARS-CoV-2 infection. This clonotype was found many times. Trimming left V 3 bases short and J 4 bases short, with 15 bases between. Looked up from germline, CDR1 is DFQATT and CDR2 is SNEGSKA (reference sequence). CDR3 length: 14 amino acids. MiXCR, run by TCRdb on the 5' RACE reads, gives a single entry per CDR3 protein. The sample consists of 50,000 to 70,000 distinct CDR3 sequences, approximately 12% of them appearing once. Sample: whole blood. The TCR originated in an adult who was a healthcare worker with PCR-confirmed SARS-CoV-2 infection or an uninfected control (not recorded which). This chain uses TRBV20-1 with TRBJ1-1, with D possibly being TRBD1 (5 bases). CDR3 bases: TGCAGTGCTAGGGGGCCATTCGGGGGCACTGAAGCTTTCTTT. The encoded protein is CSARGPFGGTEAFF.